The clone carrying this TCR beta chain was seen ten or more times. Its antigen is still unknown. This sample was included in a study of breast tumors, draining lymph nodes, adjacent tissues. Points from the study as a whole: Tumor repertoires ranked between lymph nodes and nontumor tissue in diversity, with V and J gene preferences. Findings are consistent with lymph node origin and intratumoral expansion of most tumor T cells. Luminal-like breast cancer showed significantly higher tumor–nontumor repertoire similarity than basal-like.

Axillary draining lymph nodes of breast cancer patients supplied the node samples. TCRdb independently ran MiXCR on the multiplex PCR reads; one entry per CDR3 protein. The sample contains 150,000 to 200,000 distinct CDR3 sequences, approximately 30% of which appear only once. The length of the CDR3 is 13 residues. V was cut by 7 bases and J by 0 bases, with 10 bases left in between. Germline V gene lookup returns CDR1 SGHRS and CDR2 YFSETQ. The rearrangement joins TRBV5-1 to TRBJ1-2; TRBD1 might be the D (6 bases). Input material: axillary lymph node tissue. The sequence came from a female donor with breast cancer. Some clones in this sample may be carry-over from other donors' samples. In DNA, the CDR3 is TGCGCCAGCCGACAGGAGGCTAACTATGGCTACACCTTC. Its translation is CASRQEANYGYTF.